This entry is about one T cell receptor (beta chain). This entry comes from a study of blood T cell repertoires in COVID-19. Across the study: PBMCs, B-cell-depleted T cells, or T cells provided the cDNA or gDNA that made up the material.

Original processing methods: Amplification with reference gene primers provided the estimates of nucleated cell counts. Assay used: immunoSEQ multiplex PCR; TCRdb lists only in-frame clones, some missing. The V and J calls and clone size come from that table; D and trimming were worked out from the DNA. The sample has hundreds of thousands of clones; under 90% are singletons. This CDR3 has 12 residues. The germline CDR1 and CDR2 sequences are SGHRS and YFSETQ. Between the trimmed V and J ends, which lost 7 bases and 5 bases, there was a span of 12 bases. The sequence came from a young man who had recovered from COVID-19. Sequencing input: PBMCs or T cells enriched from blood (not recorded which). The chain recombines TRBV5-1 with TRBJ1-1; no firm D call. The CDR3 reads CASGRDRTEAFF. The CDR3 DNA reads as TGCGCCAGCGGACGGGATCGGACTGAAGCTTTCTTT.